The 18 T cell receptor beta chains listed next were all sequenced from one sample in a study of blood T cell repertoires in COVID-19. Assay: immunoSEQ multiplex PCR; the TCRdb copy retains only in-frame clones and omits some. The sample has approximately 50,000 clones, roughly 85% seen once. Sequencing was done on a sample of peripheral blood. The receptors shown here come from a man aged 60 to 75 with acute or convalescent COVID-19.

The chain joins TRBV30 to TRBJ2-2, with 7 bases aligning to TRBD2. The V gene end was trimmed by 2 bases and the J gene end by 4 bases; junction bases not matched to a gene: 4. There are 14 residues in the CDR3. Germline CDR1 and CDR2: GTSNPN and SVGIG (reference sequence). The CDR3 sequence is CAWSNSGGTGELFF. CDR3 DNA sequence: TGTGCCTGGAGTAATTCGGGGGGCACCGGGGAGCTGTTTTTT.

The chain uses TRBV28 and TRBJ2-7, with TRBD1 matching 11 bases. This CDR3 comprises 15 residues. In germline, CDR1 is MDHEN, CDR2 SYDVKM. The junction had 7 bases not matched to a gene; V was cut back by 8 bases and J by 1 base. The CDR3 DNA sequence: TGTGCCAGCGGACAGGGGGCAACGGGTTCCTACGAGCAGTACTTC. Translating it yields CASGQGATGSYEQYF.

The chain has TRBV30 and TRBJ1-2; no firm D call. V shed 8 bases and J shed 7 bases, with 11 bases lying between them. CDR1 and CDR2 from the germline V gene are GTSNPN and SVGIG (reference sequence). The CDR3 has 10 amino acids. The CDR3 region is CARRAGGYTF. The CDR3 DNA reads TGTGCCCGGCGCGCAGGTGGCTACACCTTC.

In DNA form, the CDR3 reads TGTGCCAGCAGCGGGGGGGACAGACAGCCCCAGCATTTT. This translates into CASSGGDRQPQHF. The V call is TRBV2, the J call TRBJ1-5, with TRBD1 identical over 7 bases. Unmatched junction bases numbered 6, after V lost 6 bases and J lost 7 bases. Per germline, CDR1 SNHLY and CDR2 FYNNEI. This CDR3 has 13 residues. Complete variable domain (other parts from reference TRBV2 and TRBJ1-5): EPEVTQTPSHQVTQMGQEVILRCVPISNHLYFYWYRQILGQKVEFLVSFYNNEISEKSEIFDDQFSVERPDGSNFTLKIRSTKLEDSAMYFCASSGGDRQPQHFGDGTRLSIL.

This rearrangement joins TRBV12-3 or TRBV12-4 to TRBJ1-2; D is ambiguous. The CDR3 spans 13 residues. Trimming took 5 bases from V and 3 from J, leaving 10 bases between them. The CDR3 DNA reads as TGTGCCAGCAGTGACCCGAGGTACTATGGCTACACCTTC. This encodes CASSDPRYYGYTF.

This clone has just a few counts. This chain joins TRBV5-6 and TRBJ1-2; D possibly corresponds to TRBD1 (6 bases). The V gene lost 3 bases and the J gene lost 2 bases, with 8 bases spanning the gap. Per germline, CDR1 SGHDT and CDR2 YYEEEE. This CDR3 region has 13 residues. The CDR3 region has the DNA TGTGCCAGCAGCTACAGGGCCAACTATGGCTACACCTTC. Translating gives CASSYRANYGYTF.

This clone was seen more than once but under ten times. The chain has TRBV27 and TRBJ2-7; tentative D call: TRBD1 (5 bases). The CDR3 is made up of 13 amino acids. In germline, CDR1 is MNHEY, CDR2 SMNVEV (reference sequence). Trimming cost V 5 bases and J 3 bases, with 11 bases left between them. For the CDR3, the DNA is TGTGCCAGCAGTATCGACAGCAACTACGAGCAGTACTTC. Translation: CASSIDSNYEQYF.

V gene TRBV4-1 combines with J gene TRBJ1-1; weak D call: TRBD1 (6 bases). V lost 3 bases to trimming and J lost 0 bases, with 14 bases between them. This CDR3 region has 16 residues. From germline, CDR1 is MGHRA and CDR2 YSYEKL. Here the CDR3 reads CASSQGLGTLNTEAFF. In nucleotides, the CDR3 is TGCGCCAGCAGCCAGGGCTTGGGGACATTGAACACTGAAGCTTTCTTT.

The chain couples TRBV4-2 to TRBJ1-1, with 9 nucleotides matching TRBD1. CDR3 length equals 14 residues. With V trimmed by 3 bases and J by 6 bases, 5 bases remained unmatched. Germline V CDR1 and CDR2: LGHNA, YNFKEQ. DNA for the CDR3: TGTGCCAGCAGCCACTGGGACAGGGCGGCTGAAGCTTTCTTT. Its translation is CASSHWDRAAEAFF.

This clone was picked up one time. The rearrangement links TRBV28 to TRBJ2-1; D not certain. V was cut by 6 bases and J by 6 bases, with 9 bases left in between. Germline V gives CDR1 MDHEN, CDR2 SYDVKM. CDR3 length equals 12 residues. CDR3 sequence: CASSSPLNEQFF. The CDR3 bases are TGTGCCAGCAGCTCCCCTCTCAATGAGCAGTTCTTC.

The chain combines TRBV5-6 with TRBJ2-7, with unresolved D. Trimming stripped 5 bases from V and 9 bases from J, with 9 bases between. The CDR3 spans 10 residues. Germline assignment: CDR1 SGHDT and CDR2 YYEEEE. The CDR3 bases are TGTGCCAGCAGTTGTTTTCTGCAGTACTTC. Translated, it gives CASSCFLQYF.

The chain uses TRBV5-1 and TRBJ2-1; D gene uncertain. The germline CDR1 and CDR2 sequences are SGHRS and YFSETQ. The length of the CDR3 is 14 residues. Trimming pared 4 bases from V and 4 bases from J, leaving 12 bases between. The DNA for the CDR3 is TGCGCCAGCAGCGTCCAGATAGCTTACAATGAGCAGTTCTTC. This translates into CASSVQIAYNEQFF. The full variable domain, with the rest looked up from reference TRBV5-1 and TRBJ2-1, is KAGVTQTPRYLIKTRGQQVTLSCSPISGHRSVSWYQQTPGQGLQFLFEYFSETQRNKGNFPGRFSGRQFSNSRSEMNVSTLELGDSALYLCASSVQIAYNEQFFGPGTRLTVL.

CDR3 in DNA: TGTGCCAGCAGCTTAGCGGCAGGGCCCTTTATGGAGACCCAGTACTTC. Translation gives CASSLAAGPFMETQYF. This chain links TRBV7-6 with TRBJ2-5; maybe TRBD1 (5 bases). CDR1 is SGHVS and CDR2 is FNYEAQ in the germline V gene. Trimming shortened V by 0 bases and J by 5 bases, and 16 bases separated the two germline ends. The CDR3 runs 16 residues.

This clone was seen more than once but under ten times. The chain links TRBV11-2 to TRBJ2-7; perhaps TRBD1 as D (7 bases). This CDR3 is 12 amino acids long. The ends were cut back, 6 bases at V and 4 bases at J, with 10 bases in the middle. Germline loops: CDR1 SGHAT, CDR2 FQNNGV. The CDR3 here is CASRPGGYEQYF. The CDR3 DNA sequence: TGTGCCAGCAGGCCAGGGGGGTACGAGCAGTACTTC.

The chain employs TRBV9 and TRBJ2-5; 7 nucleotides agree with TRBD2. The V gene end was trimmed by 4 bases and the J gene end by 5 bases; junction bases not matched to a gene: 11. Germline CDR1 and CDR2: SGDLS and YYNGEE. The CDR3 totals 15 residues. CDR3 protein: CASSSGGSIVETQYF. CDR3 nucleotide sequence: TGTGCCAGCAGCTCTGGCGGGAGTATTGTTGAGACCCAGTACTTC.

This clone was recorded once. The CDR3 bases are TGCGCCAGCAGCTTGGGAGGGGGAGGGGACACTGAAGCTTTCTTT. It yields the protein CASSLGGGGDTEAFF. The rearrangement joins TRBV5-1 to TRBJ1-1; TRBD1 might be the D (6 bases). Looked up from germline, CDR1 is SGHRS and CDR2 is YFSETQ. CDR3 length: 15 amino acids. The V and J ends lost 0 bases and 3 bases respectively, with 12 bases between them.

The V call is TRBV18, the J call TRBJ1-1, with D hard to call. Germline values: CDR1 KGHSH, CDR2 LQKENI. With 2 bases removed from V and 4 bases from J, the gap between germline ends came to 11 bases. The CDR3 covers 14 residues. The CDR3 DNA reads as TGTGCCAGCTCACCAGGGTTGGGGAGCACTGAAGCTTTCTTT. Translation gives CASSPGLGSTEAFF.

The chain carries TRBV2 and TRBJ1-1; 7 positions match TRBD1. With 7 bases clipped from V and 7 bases from J, the junction kept 6 bases outside the gene matches. In germline, CDR1 is SNHLY, CDR2 FYNNEI. The CDR3 is 12 amino acids. Written as DNA, the CDR3 is TGTGCCAGCAATATAGGGGACAGTGAAGCTTTCTTT. Translating it yields CASNIGDSEAFF.